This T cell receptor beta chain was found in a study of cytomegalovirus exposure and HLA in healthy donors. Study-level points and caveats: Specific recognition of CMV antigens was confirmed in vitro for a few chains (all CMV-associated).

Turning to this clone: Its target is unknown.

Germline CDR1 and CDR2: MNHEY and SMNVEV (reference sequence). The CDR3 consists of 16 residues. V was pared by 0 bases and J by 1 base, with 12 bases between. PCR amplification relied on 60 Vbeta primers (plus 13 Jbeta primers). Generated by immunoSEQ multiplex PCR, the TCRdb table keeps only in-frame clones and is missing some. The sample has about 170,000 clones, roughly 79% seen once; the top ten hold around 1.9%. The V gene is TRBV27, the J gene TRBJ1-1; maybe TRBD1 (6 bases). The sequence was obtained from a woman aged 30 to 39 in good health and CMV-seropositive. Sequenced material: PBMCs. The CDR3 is CASSLSDLQGNTEAFF. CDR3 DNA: TGTGCCAGCAGTTTATCCGACCTACAGGGGAACACTGAAGCTTTCTTT.